Each of the 20 T cell receptor beta chains below was sequenced from the same sample in a study of T cell responses to AZD1222 COVID-19 vaccine. Repertoires were generated with immunoSEQ multiplex PCR, while TCRdb's copy carries only in-frame clones and drops some. The sample includes more than 45,000 clones, roughly 84% of them seen just once. The sample in question was peripheral blood, obtained on day 0 of AZD1222 vaccination. The receptors here all came from an adult in good health.

The V gene is TRBV5-6, the J gene TRBJ1-1, with D unresolved. The CDR3 has 12 amino acids. Trimming left V 2 bases short and J 1 base short, with 3 bases between. Germline CDR1 and CDR2: SGHDT and YYEEEE. As DNA, the CDR3 is TGTGCCAGCAGCTTTGGGAACACTGAAGCTTTCTTT. It translates to CASSFGNTEAFF. The variable domain in full, completed from reference TRBV5-6 and TRBJ1-1, reads DAGVTQSPTHLIKTRGQQVTLRCSPKSGHDTVSWYQQALGQGPQFIFQYYEEEERQRGNFPDRFSGHQFPNYSSELNVNALLLGDSALYLCASSFGNTEAFFGQGTRLTVV.

This clone was detected a few times. The rearrangement links TRBV11-3 to TRBJ1-1, with no clear D. V lost 0 bases to trimming and J lost 8 bases, with 10 bases between them. This CDR3 region has 13 residues. Germline CDR1 is SGHNT and CDR2 is YENEEA. CDR3: CASSLEGHGEAFF. CDR3 DNA sequence: TGTGCCAGCAGCTTAGAGGGCCATGGGGAAGCTTTCTTT.

The DNA for the CDR3 is TGCAGTGCTGCCCAGGGTGGCGAGCAGTACTTC. Residues: CSAAQGGEQYF. The V gene is TRBV20-1, the J gene TRBJ2-7, with D perhaps TRBD1 (5 bases). The V end lost 5 bases, the J end lost 6 bases, and 11 bases lay between the germline ends. The CDR3 sequence is 11 residues long. Germline CDR1 reads DFQATT; CDR2 reads SNEGSKA (reference sequence).

V gene TRBV5-8 combines with J gene TRBJ1-2; weak D call: TRBD1 (5 bases). This CDR3 is built from 14 residues. In germline, CDR1 is SGHTS, CDR2 YDEGEE. Trimming left V 0 bases short and J 8 bases short, with 14 bases between. CDR3 loop: CASSLVRQGGGYTF. As DNA, the CDR3 is TGTGCCAGCAGCTTGGTCCGGCAGGGTGGCGGCTACACCTTC.

This chain links TRBV6-5 with TRBJ1-2; maybe TRBD1 (5 bases). This CDR3 comprises 12 residues. The V end lost 5 bases, the J end lost 8 bases, and 12 bases lay between the germline ends. Germline V lookup: CDR1 MNHEY, CDR2 SVGAGI. CDR3 in amino acids: CASSRGSEGYTF. In DNA form, the CDR3 reads TGTGCCAGCAGTCGGGGGAGTGAGGGCTACACCTTC.

The gene calls are TRBV27 and TRBJ2-7; D gene uncertain. This CDR3 has 13 residues. CDR1 is MNHEY, CDR2 SMNVEV, per germline (reference sequence). Between the trimmed V and J ends, which lost 5 bases and 2 bases, there was a span of 10 bases. The CDR3 DNA reads as TGTGCCAGCAGTCCATCACCCCCCTACGAGCAGTACTTC. It is translated as CASSPSPPYEQYF.

The rearrangement links TRBV7-9 to TRBJ2-5; 10 nucleotides line up with TRBD1. The CDR3 sequence is 16 residues long. The junction had 8 bases not matched to a gene; V was cut back by 5 bases and J by 2 bases. Germline V lookup: CDR1 SEHNR, CDR2 FQNEAQ (reference sequence). CDR3 sequence (DNA): TGTGCCAGCAGCCCTGTGACAGGGGGCTCACAAGAGACCCAGTACTTC. Translation gives CASSPVTGGSQETQYF. Combining the CDR3 with reference TRBV7-9 and TRBJ2-5 gives the whole variable domain DTGVSQNPRHKITKRGQNVTFRCDPISEHNRLYWYRQTLGQGPEFLTYFQNEAQLEKSRLLSDRFSAERPKGSFSTLEIQRTEQGDSAMYLCASSPVTGGSQETQYFGPGTRLLVL.

CDR3 in amino acids: CASSLSSDGGNTIYF. The CDR3 DNA sequence: TGTGCCAGCAGCTTATCCTCCGACGGTGGAAACACCATATATTTT. This rearrangement joins TRBV7-2 to TRBJ1-3; D is unclear. The germline V and J ends were trimmed by 2 bases and 3 bases, with 11 bases remaining between them. The CDR3 is made up of 15 amino acids. Germline V CDR1 and CDR2: SGHTA, FQGNSA.

The chain joins TRBV20-1 to TRBJ1-1; D is ambiguous. The CDR3 extends over 10 amino acids. Germline V gene data show CDR1 as DFQATT and CDR2 as SNEGSKA (reference sequence). V lost 2 bases and J 9 bases, leaving 7 bases between the germline ends. CDR3 nucleotide sequence: TGCAGTGCTAGACAAGATAAAGCTTTCTTT. Its translation: CSARQDKAFF.

This clone was picked up a small number of times. V and J are TRBV29-1 and TRBJ1-1; no clear D. Germline CDR1 SQVTM, CDR2 ANQGSEA. V was pared by 2 bases and J by 10 bases, with 11 bases between. The CDR3 spans 11 residues. The chain's CDR3 is CSVERNQGAFF. CDR3 coding DNA: TGCAGCGTTGAAAGGAATCAAGGAGCTTTCTTT.

This clone occurred once. The rearrangement links TRBV3-1 (or the pseudogene TRBV3-2) to TRBJ1-1; no definite D call. Trimming took 4 bases from V and 12 from J, leaving 15 bases between them. The germline V gene has CDR1 LGHDT and CDR2 YNNKEL (reference sequence). The CDR3 consists of 12 residues. The CDR3 region is CASSLLGESSFF. DNA of the CDR3: TGTGCCAGCAGCCTCCTCGGGGAGTCGTCTTTCTTT.

The V gene is TRBV6-1, the J gene TRBJ1-4; 10 bases are a match to TRBD1. J was trimmed by 6 bases and V by 4 bases; bases with no gene match: 8. The CDR3 runs 16 residues. From germline, CDR1 is MNHNS and CDR2 SASEGT. DNA for the CDR3: TGTGCCAGCAGTGGGGGGCTAGGGACAGGGGATGAAAAACTGTTTTTT. This sequence encodes CASSGGLGTGDEKLFF.

This chain links TRBV6-5 with TRBJ1-6; TRBD1 matches at 9 bases. V dropped 6 bases and J dropped 10; count of bases not matched to a gene: 7. Germline values: CDR1 MNHEY, CDR2 SVGAGI. CDR3 length: 14 residues. The CDR3 bases are TGTGCCAGCAGACAGGACAGGGGAAACTCACCCCTCCACTTT. This codes for CASRQDRGNSPLHF.

This rearrangement joins TRBV10-3 to TRBJ1-1; D uncertain. Trimming pared 3 bases from V and 6 bases from J, leaving 11 bases between. Germline V gives CDR1 ENHRY, CDR2 SYGVKD. The CDR3 is made up of 13 amino acids. The CDR3 nucleotides are TGTGCCATCAGTGAACTGGTTATTGCTGAAGCTTTCTTT. This codes for CAISELVIAEAFF.

The chain couples TRBV5-1 to TRBJ1-1; D is possibly TRBD1 (6 bases). The CDR3 has 13 residues. The germline V and J ends were trimmed by 3 bases and 2 bases, with 8 bases remaining between them. Germline CDR1 and CDR2: SGHRS and YFSETQ. The CDR3 protein is CASSSDSNTEAFF. DNA for the CDR3: TGCGCCAGCAGCTCGGACAGTAACACTGAAGCTTTCTTT.

CDR3 region: CAWSVLGDGEAFF. For the CDR3, the DNA is TGTGCCTGGAGTGTACTGGGGGACGGTGAAGCTTTCTTT. The chain combines TRBV30 with TRBJ1-1; perhaps TRBD1 as D (5 bases). CDR3 length equals 13 residues. Looked up from germline, CDR1 is GTSNPN and CDR2 is SVGIG (reference sequence). V dropped 0 bases and J dropped 7 bases, with 12 bases sitting between them.

CDR3 loop: CASSLAGTSGAYEQYF. Here the CDR3 DNA reads TGTGCCAGCAGCTTAGCGGGGACTAGCGGGGCCTACGAGCAGTACTTC. The chain joins TRBV7-2 to TRBJ2-7; 13 bases are a match to TRBD2. This CDR3 has 16 amino acids. Germline-derived CDR1 and CDR2 are SGHTA and FQGNSA. V lost 0 bases and J lost 2; bases outside the gene matches: 1.

The chain combines TRBV11-3 with TRBJ2-7; 7 nucleotides line up with TRBD2. The V gene end was trimmed by 1 base and the J gene end by 5 bases; junction bases not matched to a gene: 5. Germline V gives CDR1 SGHNT, CDR2 YENEEA. CDR3 length: 14 amino acids. The CDR3 DNA reads TGTGCCAGCAGCTTAGTAGGGAGGGGTGACGAGCAGTACTTC. The encoded protein is CASSLVGRGDEQYF.

The genes are TRBV28 and TRBJ1-5; 9 nucleotides agree with TRBD1. This CDR3 has 15 residues. Per germline, CDR1 MDHEN and CDR2 SYDVKM. The V and J ends lost 8 bases and 2 bases, in that order; junction bases with no gene match: 7. CDR3 in amino acids: CASDERTGGNQPQHF. For the CDR3, the DNA is TGTGCCAGCGATGAGCGGACAGGGGGCAATCAGCCCCAGCATTTT.

V and J are TRBV28 and TRBJ1-2; D gene uncertain. Germline V gene data show CDR1 as MDHEN and CDR2 as SYDVKM. This CDR3 has 12 amino acids. V lost 3 bases, J lost 5 bases, and 7 bases lay in between. The CDR3 bases are TGTGCCAGCAGTTTCGGCAGATATGGCTACACCTTC. Translating gives CASSFGRYGYTF.